This TCR beta chain was captured in a study of cytomegalovirus exposure and HLA in healthy donors. Whole-study findings and limits: Testing in vitro showed a few CMV-associated chains specific for CMV antigens. Approximately 160 TCR beta chains were listed as cytomegalovirus-associated. In a later analysis, about 17,000 TCR beta sequences were associated with HLA alleles at 0.05 false discovery rate.

PCR primers comprised 60 Vbeta and 13 Jbeta primers. Assay: immunoSEQ multiplex PCR; the TCRdb copy retains only in-frame clones and omits some. The repertoire consists of around 150,000 clones, with 60% to 80% occurring once and the leading ten covering more than 0.75%. Points on this clone: No antigen is known for it.

Nominally healthy donors provided the samples, though records likely missed some immune exposures. This clonotype originated in a woman aged 45 to 65 in good health and CMV-seropositive. What was sequenced was PBMCs.

CDR3 bases: TGTGCCAGCAGCCCAACGCACAGACAGGGCCTCTCCTACGAGCAGTACTTC. Its protein is CASSPTHRQGLSYEQYF. The V gene is TRBV7-2, the J gene TRBJ2-7; 7 bases are shared with TRBD1. CDR1 is SGHTA and CDR2 is FQGNSA in the germline V gene. The CDR3 runs 17 residues. Trimming cost V 5 bases and J 0 bases; bases outside gene matches: 13.